This T cell receptor (beta chain) was identified during a study of spatial heterogeneity in lung cancer. In the study overall: Detection consistently yielded more beta chains than alpha chains. For the average unique TCR and UMI combination, more than 8.5 occurrences appeared in raw reads. Notes on the study in general: Blood carried ubiquitous expanded tumor TCRs more at resection than follow-up.

Trimming took 2 bases from V and 4 from J, leaving 16 bases between them. Germline assignment: CDR1 SGHNT and CDR2 YENEEA. CDR3 size: 16 residues. TCRdb reprocessed the 5' RACE reads via MiXCR and lists one record per CDR3 protein. The profile shows approximately 81,000 distinct CDR3 sequences, roughly 12% of them singletons. As regards this clonotype: What it binds is not known.

Sample time point: sample taken at primary tumor resection. Sequencing of whole RNA from tumor, nontumor lung or frozen PBMC involved no sorting. Specimen: PBMCs, collected at surgery. This sequence was found in a male donor with early-stage non-small cell lung cancer. The V and J genes are TRBV11-3 and TRBJ2-3; tentatively, D is TRBD1 or TRBD2 (5 bases each). The CDR3: CASSLSWDRGPDTQYF. The CDR3, as DNA: TGTGCCAGCAGCTTATCCTGGGATCGGGGCCCAGATACGCAGTATTTT.